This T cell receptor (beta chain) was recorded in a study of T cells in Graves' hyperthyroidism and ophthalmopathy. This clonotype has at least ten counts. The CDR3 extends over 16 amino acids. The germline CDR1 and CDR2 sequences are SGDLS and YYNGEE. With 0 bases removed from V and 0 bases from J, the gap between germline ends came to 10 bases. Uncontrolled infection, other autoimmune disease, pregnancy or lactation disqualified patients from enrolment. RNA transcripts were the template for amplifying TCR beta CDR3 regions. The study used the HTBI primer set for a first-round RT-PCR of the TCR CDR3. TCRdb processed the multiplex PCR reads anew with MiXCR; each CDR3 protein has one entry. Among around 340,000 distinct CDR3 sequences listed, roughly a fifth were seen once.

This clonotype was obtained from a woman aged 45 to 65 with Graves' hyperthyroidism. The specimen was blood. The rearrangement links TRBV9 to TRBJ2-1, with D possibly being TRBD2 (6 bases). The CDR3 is CASSVGDWSSYNEQFF. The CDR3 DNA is TGTGCCAGCAGCGTAGGGGACTGGAGCTCCTACAATGAGCAGTTCTTC.